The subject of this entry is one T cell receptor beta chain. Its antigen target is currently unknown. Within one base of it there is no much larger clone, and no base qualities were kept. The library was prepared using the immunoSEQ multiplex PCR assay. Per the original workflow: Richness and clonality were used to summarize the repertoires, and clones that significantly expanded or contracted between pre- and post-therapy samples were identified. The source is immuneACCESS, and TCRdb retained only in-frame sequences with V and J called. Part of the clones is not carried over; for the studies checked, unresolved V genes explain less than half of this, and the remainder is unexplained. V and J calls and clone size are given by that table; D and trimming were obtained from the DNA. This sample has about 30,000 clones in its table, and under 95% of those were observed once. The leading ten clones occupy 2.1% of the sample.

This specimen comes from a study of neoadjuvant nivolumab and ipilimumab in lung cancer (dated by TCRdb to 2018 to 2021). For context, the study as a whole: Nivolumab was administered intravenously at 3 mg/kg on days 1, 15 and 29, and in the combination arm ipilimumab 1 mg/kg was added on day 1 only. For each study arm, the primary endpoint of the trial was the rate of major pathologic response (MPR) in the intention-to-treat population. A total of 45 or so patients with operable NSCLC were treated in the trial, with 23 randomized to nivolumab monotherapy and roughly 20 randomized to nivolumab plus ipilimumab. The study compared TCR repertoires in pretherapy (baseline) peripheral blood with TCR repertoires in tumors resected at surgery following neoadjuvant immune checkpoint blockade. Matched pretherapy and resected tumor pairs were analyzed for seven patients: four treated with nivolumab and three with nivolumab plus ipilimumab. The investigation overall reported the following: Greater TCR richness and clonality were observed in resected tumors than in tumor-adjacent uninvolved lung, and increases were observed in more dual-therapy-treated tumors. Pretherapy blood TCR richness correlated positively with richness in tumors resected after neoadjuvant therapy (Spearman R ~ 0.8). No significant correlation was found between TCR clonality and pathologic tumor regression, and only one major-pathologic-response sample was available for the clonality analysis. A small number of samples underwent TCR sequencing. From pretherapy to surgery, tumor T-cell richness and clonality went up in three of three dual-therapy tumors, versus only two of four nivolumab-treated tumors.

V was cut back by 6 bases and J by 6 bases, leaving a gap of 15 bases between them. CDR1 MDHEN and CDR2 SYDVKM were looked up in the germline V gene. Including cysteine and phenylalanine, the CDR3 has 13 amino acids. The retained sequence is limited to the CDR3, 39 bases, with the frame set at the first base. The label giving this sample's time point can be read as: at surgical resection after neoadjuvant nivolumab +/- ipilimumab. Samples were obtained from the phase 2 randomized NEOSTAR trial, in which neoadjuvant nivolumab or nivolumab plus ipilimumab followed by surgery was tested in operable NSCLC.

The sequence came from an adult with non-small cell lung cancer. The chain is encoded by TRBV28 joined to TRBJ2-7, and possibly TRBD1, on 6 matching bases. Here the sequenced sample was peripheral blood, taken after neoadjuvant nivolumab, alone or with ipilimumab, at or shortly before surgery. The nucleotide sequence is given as TGTGCCAGCAGCTTACCAGGGACAATCGAGCAGTACTTC. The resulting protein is CASSLPGTIEQYF.